Each of the 5 T cell receptor beta chains below was sequenced from the same sample in a study of shared clonotypes between healthy human individuals. Clones were sequenced by immunoSEQ multiplex PCR, and TCRdb holds only the in-frame ones, with some missing. The table has 400,000 to 550,000 clones, 79% seen once; the top ten hold about 12%. Sequencing input: PBMCs. These receptors came from a woman aged 40 to 50 in good health. Some clones in this sample may be carry-over from other donors' samples.

The rearrangement uses TRBV7-2 and TRBJ2-1, with no clear D. Trimming pared 0 bases from V and 8 bases from J, leaving 8 bases between. CDR1 SGHTA and CDR2 FQGNSA come from the germline V gene. CDR3 length equals 13 residues. The CDR3 DNA reads TGTGCCAGCAGCTTAGCGGGTTACCATGAGCAGTTCTTC. Translation: CASSLAGYHEQFF.

Remarks on this clone: The sample holds other DNA sequences that translate to the same CDR3. The chain combines TRBV7-3 with TRBJ2-1; TRBD2 is a possible D gene (6 bases). The V gene lost 0 bases and the J gene lost 0 bases, with 6 bases spanning the gap. This CDR3 has 15 residues. Germline CDR1 is SGHTA and CDR2 is FQGTGA. As DNA, the CDR3 is TGTGCCAGCAGCTTAACGGGGGGCTCCTACAATGAGCAGTTCTTC. Amino acid sequence: CASSLTGGSYNEQFF.

The chain employs TRBV2 and TRBJ2-7; 8 nucleotides line up with TRBD1. Germline lookup yields CDR1 SNHLY and CDR2 FYNNEI. The CDR3 is made up of 14 amino acids. Trimming cost V 6 bases and J 0 bases; bases outside gene matches: 4. CDR3: CASRGQGYSYEQYF. The DNA of the CDR3 is TGTGCCAGCAGAGGACAGGGCTACTCCTACGAGCAGTACTTC.

The chain links TRBV6-1 to TRBJ1-2, with a weak D call TRBD1 (6 bases). The CDR3 covers 14 residues. The V and J ends lost 7 bases and 1 base respectively, with 13 bases between them. Germline V gene lookup returns CDR1 MNHNS and CDR2 SASEGT. CDR3 sequence (DNA): TGTGCCAGCAAAAGGCCAGGGGATAACTATGGCTACACCTTC. Translation: CASKRPGDNYGYTF.

The chain uses TRBV5-1 and TRBJ2-2, with 9 bases matching TRBD2. The CDR3 is 17 amino acids. The V gene's germline CDR1 is SGHRS and CDR2 YFSETQ. V lost 2 bases and J lost 5; bases outside the gene matches: 10. CDR3 amino acids: CASSFRRPSGTTGELFF. The CDR3 DNA is TGCGCCAGCAGCTTCCGGAGGCCTAGCGGGACTACCGGGGAGCTGTTTTTT.